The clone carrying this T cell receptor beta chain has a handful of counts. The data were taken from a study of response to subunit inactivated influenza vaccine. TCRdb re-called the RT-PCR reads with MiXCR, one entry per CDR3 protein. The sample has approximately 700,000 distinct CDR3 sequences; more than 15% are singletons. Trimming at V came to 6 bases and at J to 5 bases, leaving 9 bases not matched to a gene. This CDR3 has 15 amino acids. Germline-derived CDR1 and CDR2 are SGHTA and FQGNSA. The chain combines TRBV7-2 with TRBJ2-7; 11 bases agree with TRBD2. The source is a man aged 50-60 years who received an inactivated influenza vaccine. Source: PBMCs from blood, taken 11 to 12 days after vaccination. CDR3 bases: TGTGCCAGCAGTTTAACTAGCGGGAGTTTCCACGAGCAGTACTTC. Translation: CASSLTSGSFHEQYF.